The 5 T cell receptor beta chains below were found in one sample sequenced in a study of T cell repertoires in cytomegalovirus infection (dated by TCRdb to the late 2010s). Sequencing instrument: Illumina HiSeq 1500. TCRdb cleaned the public reads at Q25 with fastp, built clones with MiXCR and kept in-frame beta chains. Rows with a matching CDR3 protein are joined into one entry that keeps the most common DNA and genes. The sample table shows 150,000 to 200,000 distinct CDR3 sequences, and 15% to 20% are seen once. About 3% of the sample belongs to the ten largest clones. Sequences were obtained from PBMCs. The receptor source for this set is a human donor in good health (CMV status not recorded). Some clones in this sample may be carry-over from other donors' samples.

This clonotype appeared many times. The rearrangement links TRBV4-1 to TRBJ2-2, with 8 bases matching TRBD1. Germline-derived CDR1 and CDR2 are MGHRA and YSYEKL. The trim removed 4 bases at V and 1 base at J, leaving 2 bases unmatched. This CDR3 has 15 amino acids. The CDR3 DNA sequence: TGCGCCAGCAGCCTCGACAGGGGGAACACCGGGGAGCTGTTTTTT. Translated: CASSLDRGNTGELFF.

In its sample, this clonotype was seen a few times. This chain links TRBV7-9 with TRBJ2-7; TRBD1 or TRBD2 may be the D gene (5 bases each). Germline lookup yields CDR1 SEHNR and CDR2 FQNEAQ (reference sequence). V gave up 1 base and J gave up 3 bases, with 10 bases separating them. This CDR3 is built from 14 residues. The CDR3 region is CASSLVGGDYEQYF. Written as DNA, the CDR3 is TGTGCCAGCAGCTTAGTTGGGGGAGACTACGAGCAGTACTTC.

This clonotype has only a few counts. The chain uses TRBV19 and TRBJ1-6, with 7 bases identical to TRBD1. Unmatched junction bases numbered 7, after V lost 10 bases and J lost 7 bases. The CDR3 runs to 13 residues. Germline CDR1 is LNHDA and CDR2 is SQIVND (reference sequence). This CDR3 reads CATATGMNSPLHF. In DNA, the CDR3 is TGTGCCACAGCGACAGGGATGAATTCACCCCTCCACTTT.

This clonotype was seen many times. The rearrangement links TRBV25-1 to TRBJ2-2; 8 nucleotides match TRBD1. In germline, CDR1 is MGHDK, CDR2 SYGVNS. Germline trimming cut 2 bases from V and 1 base from J; bases unmatched to any gene: 3. The CDR3 covers 16 residues. CDR3 DNA: TGTGCCAGCAGTGAAGCCGGGACAGGGAACACCGGGGAGCTGTTTTTT. Translation gives CASSEAGTGNTGELFF. Drawing the rest from reference TRBV25-1 and TRBJ2-2, the complete variable domain is EADIYQTPRYLVIGTGKKITLECSQTMGHDKMYWYQQDPGMELHLIHYSYGVNSTEKGDLSSESTVSRIRTEHFPLTLESARPSHTSQYLCASSEAGTGNTGELFFGEGSRLTVL.

This clonotype has a single count. The rearrangement joins TRBV2 to TRBJ2-5; TRBD1 is a possible D gene (6 bases). V dropped 4 bases and J dropped 4 bases, with 10 bases sitting between them. Germline V lookup: CDR1 SNHLY, CDR2 FYNNEI. CDR3 length equals 13 residues. The CDR3 is CASSGTEGETQYF. The DNA of the CDR3 is TGTGCCAGCAGTGGGACAGAGGGAGAGACCCAGTACTTC.